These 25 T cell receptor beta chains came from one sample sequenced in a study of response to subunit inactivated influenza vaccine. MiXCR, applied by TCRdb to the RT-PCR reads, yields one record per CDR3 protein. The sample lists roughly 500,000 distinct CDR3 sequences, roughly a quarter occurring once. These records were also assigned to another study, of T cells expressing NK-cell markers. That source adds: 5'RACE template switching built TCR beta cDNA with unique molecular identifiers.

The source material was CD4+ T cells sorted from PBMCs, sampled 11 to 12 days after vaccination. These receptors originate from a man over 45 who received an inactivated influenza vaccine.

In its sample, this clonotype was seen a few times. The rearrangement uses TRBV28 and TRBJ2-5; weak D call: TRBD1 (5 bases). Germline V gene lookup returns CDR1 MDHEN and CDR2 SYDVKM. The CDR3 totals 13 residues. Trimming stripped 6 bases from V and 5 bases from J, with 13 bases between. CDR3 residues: CASRGRGTETQYF. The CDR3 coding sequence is TGTGCCAGCAGAGGAAGGGGTACGGAGACCCAGTACTTC.

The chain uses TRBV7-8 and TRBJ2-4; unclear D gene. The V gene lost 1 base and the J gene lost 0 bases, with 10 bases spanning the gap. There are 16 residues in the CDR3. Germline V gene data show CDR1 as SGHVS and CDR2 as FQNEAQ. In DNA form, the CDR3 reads TGTGCCAGCAGCTTAGGACATCAACTAGCCAAAAACATTCAGTACTTC. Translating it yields CASSLGHQLAKNIQYF.

CDR3 DNA: TGTGCCAGCAGTGGTGGAGGGGGCTCTGGCACTGAAGCTTTCTTT. This gives the protein CASSGGGGSGTEAFF. The genes are TRBV6-2 or TRBV6-3 and TRBJ1-1, with 7 bases aligning to TRBD1. The J segment lost 4 bases and the V segment lost 5 bases, leaving 10 bases of the junction unmatched. The CDR3 runs to 15 residues. Germline V CDR1 and CDR2: MNHEY, SVGEGT.

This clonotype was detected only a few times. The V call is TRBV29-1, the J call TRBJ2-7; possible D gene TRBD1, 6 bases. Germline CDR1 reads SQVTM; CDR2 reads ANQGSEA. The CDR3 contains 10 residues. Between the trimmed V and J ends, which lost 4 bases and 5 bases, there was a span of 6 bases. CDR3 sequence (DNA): TGCAGCGTTGGACAGGACGAGCAGTACTTC. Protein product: CSVGQDEQYF.

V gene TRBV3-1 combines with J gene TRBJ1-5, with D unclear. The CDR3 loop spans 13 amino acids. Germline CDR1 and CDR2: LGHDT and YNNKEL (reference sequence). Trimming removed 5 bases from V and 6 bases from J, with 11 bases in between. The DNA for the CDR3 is TGTGCCAGCAGCATCCGAGGGATTCAGCCCCAGCATTTT. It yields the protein CASSIRGIQPQHF.

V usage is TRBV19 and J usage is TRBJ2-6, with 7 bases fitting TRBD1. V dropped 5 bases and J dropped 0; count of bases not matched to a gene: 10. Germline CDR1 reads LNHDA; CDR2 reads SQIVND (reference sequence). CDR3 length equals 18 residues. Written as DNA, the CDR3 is TGTGCCAGTAGTGGCTACAGGGGTCCTTTCTCTGGGGCCAACGTCCTGACTTTC. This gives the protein CASSGYRGPFSGANVLTF.

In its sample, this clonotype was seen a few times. The CDR3 nucleotides are TGTGCCAGCAGCCCCAGACTAGGGAGCACCGGGGAGCTGTTTTTT. Translating gives CASSPRLGSTGELFF. This rearrangement joins TRBV7-9 to TRBJ2-2; D may be TRBD2 (6 bases). The germline V and J ends were trimmed by 5 bases and 4 bases, with 14 bases remaining between them. The CDR3 covers 15 residues. Per the germline V gene, CDR1 is SEHNR and CDR2 is FQNEAQ (reference sequence).

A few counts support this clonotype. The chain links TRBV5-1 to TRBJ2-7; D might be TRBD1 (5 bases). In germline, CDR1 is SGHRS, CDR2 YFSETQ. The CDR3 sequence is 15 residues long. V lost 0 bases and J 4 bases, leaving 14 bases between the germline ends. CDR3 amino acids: CASSLGQLIAYEQYF. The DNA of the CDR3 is TGCGCCAGCAGCTTGGGACAGCTCATCGCTTACGAGCAGTACTTC.

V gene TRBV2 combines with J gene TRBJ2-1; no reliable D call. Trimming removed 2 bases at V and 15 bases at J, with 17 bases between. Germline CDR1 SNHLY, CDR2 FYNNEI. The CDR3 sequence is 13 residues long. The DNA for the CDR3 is TGTGCCAGCAGTGAATTAGTAGCAACCGCTCCGTTCTTC. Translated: CASSELVATAPFF.

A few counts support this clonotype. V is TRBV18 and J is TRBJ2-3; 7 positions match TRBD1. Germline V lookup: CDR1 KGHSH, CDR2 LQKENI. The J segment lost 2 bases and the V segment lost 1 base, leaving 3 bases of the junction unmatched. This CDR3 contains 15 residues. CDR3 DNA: TGTGCCAGCTCACCACTGGACAGGATCACAGATACGCAGTATTTT. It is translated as CASSPLDRITDTQYF.

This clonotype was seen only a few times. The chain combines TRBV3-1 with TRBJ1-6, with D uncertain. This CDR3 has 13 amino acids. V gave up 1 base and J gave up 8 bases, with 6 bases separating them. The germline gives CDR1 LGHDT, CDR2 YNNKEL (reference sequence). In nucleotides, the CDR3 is TGTGCCAGCAGCCAAGTTCGGGATTCACCCCTCCACTTT. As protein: CASSQVRDSPLHF. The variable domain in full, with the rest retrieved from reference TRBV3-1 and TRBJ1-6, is DTAVSQTPKYLVTQMGNDKSIKCEQNLGHDTMYWYKQDSKKFLKIMFSYNNKELIINETVPNRFSPKSPDKAHLNLHINSLELGDSAVYFCASSQVRDSPLHFGNGTRLTVT.

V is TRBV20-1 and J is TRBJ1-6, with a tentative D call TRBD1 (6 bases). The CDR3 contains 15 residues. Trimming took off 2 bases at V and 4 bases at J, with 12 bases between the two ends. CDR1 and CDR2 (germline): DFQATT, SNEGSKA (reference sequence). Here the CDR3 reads CSARRGTFYNSPLHF. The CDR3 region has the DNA TGCAGTGCTAGACGTGGGACATTTTATAATTCACCCCTCCACTTT.

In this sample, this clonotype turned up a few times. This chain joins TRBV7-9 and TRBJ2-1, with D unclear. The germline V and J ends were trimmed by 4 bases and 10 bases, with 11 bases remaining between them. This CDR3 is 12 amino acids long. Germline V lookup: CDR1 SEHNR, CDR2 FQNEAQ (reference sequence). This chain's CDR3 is CASSSGPIEQFF. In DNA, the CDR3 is TGTGCCAGCAGCTCCGGTCCAATAGAGCAGTTCTTC.

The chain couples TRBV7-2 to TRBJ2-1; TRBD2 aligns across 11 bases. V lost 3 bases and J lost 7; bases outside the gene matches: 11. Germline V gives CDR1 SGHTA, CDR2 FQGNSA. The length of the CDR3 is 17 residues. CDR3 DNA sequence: TGTGCCAGCAGCTTGGGCCTACTAGCGGGAGCAGGTAATGAGCAGTTCTTC. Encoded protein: CASSLGLLAGAGNEQFF.

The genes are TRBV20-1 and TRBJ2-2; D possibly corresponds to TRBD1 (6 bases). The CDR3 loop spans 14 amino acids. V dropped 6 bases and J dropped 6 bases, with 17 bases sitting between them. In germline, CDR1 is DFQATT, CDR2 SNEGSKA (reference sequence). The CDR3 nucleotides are TGCAGTGCCCTGACAGGATACTTACCCGGGGAGCTGTTTTTT. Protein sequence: CSALTGYLPGELFF.

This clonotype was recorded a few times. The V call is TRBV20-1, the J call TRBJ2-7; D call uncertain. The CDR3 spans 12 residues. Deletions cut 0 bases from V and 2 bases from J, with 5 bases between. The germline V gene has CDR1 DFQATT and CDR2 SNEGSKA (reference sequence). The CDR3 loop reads CSARDITYEQYF. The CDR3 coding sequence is TGCAGTGCTAGAGATATAACCTACGAGCAGTACTTC.

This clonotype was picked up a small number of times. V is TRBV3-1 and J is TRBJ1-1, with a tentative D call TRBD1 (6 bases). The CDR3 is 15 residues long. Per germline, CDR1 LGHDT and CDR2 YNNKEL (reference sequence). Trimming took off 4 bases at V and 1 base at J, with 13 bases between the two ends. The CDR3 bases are TGTGCCAGCAGCCGGGGGGCGTCCGGGAACACTGAAGCTTTCTTT. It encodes CASSRGASGNTEAFF.

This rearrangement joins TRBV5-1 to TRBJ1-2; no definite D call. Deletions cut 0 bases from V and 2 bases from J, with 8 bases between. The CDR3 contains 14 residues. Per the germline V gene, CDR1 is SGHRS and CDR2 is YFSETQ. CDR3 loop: CASSLGTMNYGYTF. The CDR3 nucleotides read TGCGCCAGCAGCTTGGGGACGATGAACTATGGCTACACCTTC.

The CDR3 reads CATTPSGGNTGELFF. CDR3 bases: TGCGCCACCACTCCGTCGGGGGGGAACACCGGGGAGCTGTTTTTT. This rearrangement joins TRBV5-1 to TRBJ2-2, with TRBD2 matching over 7 bases. Trimming removed 9 bases from V and 1 base from J; junction bases left unmatched: 9. CDR1 is SGHRS and CDR2 is YFSETQ in the germline V gene. The CDR3 has 15 amino acids.

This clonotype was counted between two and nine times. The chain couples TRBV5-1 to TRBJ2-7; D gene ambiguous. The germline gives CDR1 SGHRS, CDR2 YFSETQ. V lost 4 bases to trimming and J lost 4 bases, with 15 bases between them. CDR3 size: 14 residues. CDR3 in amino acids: CASSTTTLSYEQYF. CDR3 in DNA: TGCGCCAGCAGCACTACGACACTTAGTTACGAGCAGTACTTC.

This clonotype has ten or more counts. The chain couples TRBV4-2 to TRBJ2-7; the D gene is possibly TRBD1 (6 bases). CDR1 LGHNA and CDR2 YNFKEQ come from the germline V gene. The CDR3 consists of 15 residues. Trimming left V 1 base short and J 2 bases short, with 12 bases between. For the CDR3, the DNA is TGTGCCAGCAGCCAAGGACAGGTTTACACCTACGAGCAGTACTTC. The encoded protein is CASSQGQVYTYEQYF.

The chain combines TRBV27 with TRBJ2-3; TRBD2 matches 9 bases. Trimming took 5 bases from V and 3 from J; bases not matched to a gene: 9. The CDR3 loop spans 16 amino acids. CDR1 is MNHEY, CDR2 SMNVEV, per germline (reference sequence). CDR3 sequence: CASSPSGIVVTDTQYF. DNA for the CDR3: TGTGCCAGCAGTCCTAGCGGGATCGTAGTGACAGATACGCAGTATTTT.

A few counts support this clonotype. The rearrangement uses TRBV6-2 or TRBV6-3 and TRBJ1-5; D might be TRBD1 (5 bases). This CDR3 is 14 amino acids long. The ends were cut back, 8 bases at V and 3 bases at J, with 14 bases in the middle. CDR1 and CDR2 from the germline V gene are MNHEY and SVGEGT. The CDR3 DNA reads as TGTGCCAGCTGGGATGACAGAGCCAATCAGCCCCAGCATTTT. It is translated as CASWDDRANQPQHF.

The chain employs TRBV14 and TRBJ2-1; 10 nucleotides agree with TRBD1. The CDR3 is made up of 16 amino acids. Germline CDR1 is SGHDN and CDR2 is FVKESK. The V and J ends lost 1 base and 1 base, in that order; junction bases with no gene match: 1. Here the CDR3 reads CASSQGQGASYNEQFF. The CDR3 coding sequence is TGTGCCAGCAGCCAAGGACAGGGGGCTTCCTACAATGAGCAGTTCTTC.

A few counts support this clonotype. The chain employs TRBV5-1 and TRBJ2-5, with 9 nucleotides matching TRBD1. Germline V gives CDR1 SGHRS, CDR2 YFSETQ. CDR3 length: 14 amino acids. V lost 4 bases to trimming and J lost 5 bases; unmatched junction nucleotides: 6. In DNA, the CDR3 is TGCGCCAGCAGCGATACAGGGGGCGTGGAGACCCAGTACTTC. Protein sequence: CASSDTGGVETQYF.